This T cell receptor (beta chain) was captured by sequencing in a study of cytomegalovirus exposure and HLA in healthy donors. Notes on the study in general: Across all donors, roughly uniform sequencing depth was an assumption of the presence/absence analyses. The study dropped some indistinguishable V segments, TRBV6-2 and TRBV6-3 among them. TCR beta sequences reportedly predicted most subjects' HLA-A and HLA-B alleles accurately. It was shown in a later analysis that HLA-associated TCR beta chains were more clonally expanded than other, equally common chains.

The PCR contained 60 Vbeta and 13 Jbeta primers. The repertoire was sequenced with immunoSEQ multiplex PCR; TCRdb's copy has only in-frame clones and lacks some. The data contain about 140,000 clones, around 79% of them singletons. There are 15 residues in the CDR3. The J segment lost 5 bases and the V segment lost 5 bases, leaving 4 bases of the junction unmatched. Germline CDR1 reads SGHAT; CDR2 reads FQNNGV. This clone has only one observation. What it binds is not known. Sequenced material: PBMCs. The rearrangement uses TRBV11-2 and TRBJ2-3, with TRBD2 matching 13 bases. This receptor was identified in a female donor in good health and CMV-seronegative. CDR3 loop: CASSPWTSGGDTQYF. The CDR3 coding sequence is TGTGCCAGCAGCCCCTGGACTAGCGGGGGAGATACGCAGTATTTT.